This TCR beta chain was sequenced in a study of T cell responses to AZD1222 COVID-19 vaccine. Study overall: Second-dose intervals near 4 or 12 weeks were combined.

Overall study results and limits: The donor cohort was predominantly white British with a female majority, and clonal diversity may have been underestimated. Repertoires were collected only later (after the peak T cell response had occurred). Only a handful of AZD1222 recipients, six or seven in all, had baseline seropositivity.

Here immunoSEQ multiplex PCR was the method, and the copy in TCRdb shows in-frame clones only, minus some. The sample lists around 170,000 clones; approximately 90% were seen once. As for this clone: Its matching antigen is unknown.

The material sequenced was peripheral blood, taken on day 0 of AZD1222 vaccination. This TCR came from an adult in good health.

DNA of the CDR3: TGTGCCAGCAGCCCAAGCGGTGGAGGGGTCTACGAGCAGTACTTC. Translated: CASSPSGGGVYEQYF. This chain links TRBV7-2 with TRBJ2-7; possibly TRBD2 for D (6 bases). Trimming shortened V by 5 bases and J by 3 bases, and 17 bases separated the two germline ends. This CDR3 is built from 15 residues. The V gene's germline CDR1 is SGHTA and CDR2 FQGNSA.